This TCR beta chain appears in the sequencing data of a study of blood T cell repertoires in COVID-19. The V end lost 5 bases, the J end lost 7 bases, and 29 bases lay between the germline ends. The CDR3 is made up of 19 amino acids. CDR1 is SEHNR and CDR2 is FQNEAQ in the germline V gene (reference sequence). TCRdb's copy holds only in-frame clones and misses some; the assay was immunoSEQ multiplex PCR. The profile covers approximately 260,000 clones, with roughly four fifths appearing a single time and about 4% taken by the ten largest. The TCR originated in a man aged 30 to 39 with acute COVID-19. Sequenced sample: PBMCs or T cells enriched from blood (not recorded which). The chain combines TRBV7-9 with TRBJ1-4; tentative D call: TRBD1 (5 bases). The CDR3 region is CASSPGGRGVLPSSEKLFF. CDR3 DNA sequence: TGTGCCAGCAGCCCAGGTGGTCGGGGGGTTCTGCCTTCGAGTGAAAAACTGTTTTTT.